Listed here are 24 T cell receptor beta chains from one sample, sequenced in a study of cytomegalovirus exposure and HLA in healthy donors. Primers: 60 Vbeta forward and 13 Jbeta reverse. Clones were sequenced by immunoSEQ multiplex PCR, and TCRdb holds only the in-frame ones, with some missing. The sample records roughly 170,000 clones, roughly 80% being singletons. Sequenced input: PBMCs. The receptors shown here come from a woman under 30 in good health and CMV-seronegative.

The chain recombines TRBV7-8 with TRBJ1-2, with TRBD1 matching 8 bases. The CDR3 runs 16 residues. Germline V gene data show CDR1 as SGHVS and CDR2 as FQNEAQ. With V trimmed by 5 bases and J by 8 bases, 16 bases remained unmatched. CDR3 protein: CASSQRGPDRALGYTF. The CDR3 region has the DNA TGTGCCAGCAGCCAGCGGGGACCGGACAGGGCGTTAGGCTACACCTTC.

The chain joins TRBV5-4 to TRBJ2-3; D gene uncertain. CDR1 is SGHNT and CDR2 is YYREEE in the germline V gene (reference sequence). CDR3 size: 17 residues. V was clipped by 2 bases and J by 5 bases, with 21 bases between them. CDR3: CASSLRRLTFGGDTQYF. In nucleotides, the CDR3 is TGTGCCAGCAGCTTAAGGCGTCTAACATTCGGCGGAGATACGCAGTATTTT.

This clone was counted a few times. The V gene is TRBV11-2, the J gene TRBJ2-7, with 12 bases fitting TRBD1. The V segment lost 5 bases and the J segment 5 bases; nucleotides outside the gene matches: 7. Germline-derived CDR1 and CDR2 are SGHAT and FQNNGV. CDR3 length: 15 amino acids. In DNA form, the CDR3 reads TGTGCCAGCAGCAAATCCGGGACAGGGGGCCACGAGCAGTACTTC. Protein product: CASSKSGTGGHEQYF. The variable domain in full, completed from reference TRBV11-2 and TRBJ2-7, reads EAGVAQSPRYKIIEKRQSVAFWCNPISGHATLYWYQQILGQGPKLLIQFQNNGVVDDSQLPKDRFSAERLKGVDSTLKIQPAKLEDSAVYLCASSKSGTGGHEQYFGPGTRLTVT.

The V and J genes are TRBV30 and TRBJ2-3, with 7 bases fitting TRBD2. Germline V gives CDR1 GTSNPN, CDR2 SVGIG (reference sequence). V shed 0 bases, J shed 2 bases, and the junction held 5 bases outside the gene matches. There are 15 residues in the CDR3. CDR3: CAWSVPSGSTDTQYF. In DNA form, the CDR3 reads TGTGCCTGGAGTGTTCCTAGCGGTTCCACAGATACGCAGTATTTT.

J is TRBJ1-1 and V is TRBV6-1, with TRBD1 matching over 7 bases. The CDR3 has 20 residues. J was trimmed by 1 base and V by 2 bases; bases with no gene match: 19. Germline values: CDR1 MNHNS, CDR2 SASEGT. As DNA, the CDR3 is TGTGCCAGCAGTGAACTCAAAGGGGTGAGCGCCTACAGGGGGAACACTGAAGCTTTCTTT. It is translated as CASSELKGVSAYRGNTEAFF.

This sequence joins TRBV28 and TRBJ2-3; no clear D gene. The V end was cut by 5 bases, the J end by 4 bases, with 19 bases between. Germline V gene sequence: CDR1 MDHEN, CDR2 SYDVKM. The CDR3 length is 16 residues. The CDR3 region has the DNA TGTGCCAGCAGTCCCCGACTGAGCCTAGTCCCAGATACGCAGTATTTT. Residues: CASSPRLSLVPDTQYF.

There are a few counts of this clone. The rearrangement joins TRBV28 to TRBJ2-2; 8 bases map to TRBD1. Germline V lookup: CDR1 MDHEN, CDR2 SYDVKM. V shed 2 bases and J 5 bases; nucleotides not matched to a gene: 1. This CDR3 is 14 amino acids long. The CDR3 DNA reads TGTGCCAGCAGTTTAGACAGGGGAACCGGGGAGCTGTTTTTT. It yields the protein CASSLDRGTGELFF.

This chain connects TRBV27 to TRBJ2-2, with 8 positions matching TRBD1. Looked up from germline, CDR1 is MNHEY and CDR2 is SMNVEV (reference sequence). J was trimmed by 6 bases and V by 4 bases; bases with no gene match: 4. The CDR3 is 14 residues long. The DNA of the CDR3 is TGTGCCAGCAGTTGGGACAGGTTGGCCGGGGAGCTGTTTTTT. Protein: CASSWDRLAGELFF.

This clone was observed once. This chain joins TRBV2 and TRBJ2-7; the D gene is possibly TRBD2 (5 bases). Trimming shortened V by 5 bases and J by 5 bases, and 13 bases separated the two germline ends. The germline gives CDR1 SNHLY, CDR2 FYNNEI. The CDR3 sequence is 13 residues long. Written as DNA, the CDR3 is TGTGCCAGCAGTAAAGAAATCGGGAACGAGCAGTACTTC. Amino acid sequence: CASSKEIGNEQYF.

The chain links TRBV28 to TRBJ1-2, with 7 bases lining up with TRBD1. CDR1 MDHEN and CDR2 SYDVKM come from the germline V gene. The CDR3 extends over 16 amino acids. V trimming: 7 bases; J trimming: 4 bases; junction bases outside the gene matches: 15. For the CDR3, the DNA is TGTGCCAGCACCAGACCCGGGACAGCCATTACCTATGGCTACACCTTC. It codes for CASTRPGTAITYGYTF.

This chain uses TRBV4-3 with TRBJ2-7, with a tentative D call TRBD2 (6 bases). Per germline, CDR1 LGHNA and CDR2 YSLEER. This CDR3 region has 15 residues. V lost 0 bases, J lost 1 base, and 10 bases lay in between. The CDR3 here is CASSQEAGRSYEQYF. The CDR3 nucleotides are TGCGCCAGCAGCCAAGAGGCAGGGAGGTCCTACGAGCAGTACTTC.

This chain uses TRBV30 with TRBJ1-1; D unresolved. Germline CDR1 is GTSNPN and CDR2 is SVGIG (reference sequence). V was pared by 2 bases and J by 3 bases, with 10 bases between. CDR3 length: 13 amino acids. CDR3 sequence (DNA): TGTGCCTGGAGTCGATCTAGCCACACTGAAGCTTTCTTT. Translating it yields CAWSRSSHTEAFF.

The chain couples TRBV7-9 to TRBJ2-7, with 7 bases lining up with TRBD2. Germline V gene sequence: CDR1 SEHNR, CDR2 FQNEAQ (reference sequence). V lost 5 bases, J lost 2 bases, and 9 bases stayed unmatched. This CDR3 has 15 amino acids. CDR3 sequence reads: CASSVGEGSAYEQYF. The CDR3 DNA reads TGTGCCAGCAGCGTAGGGGAGGGCAGTGCCTACGAGCAGTACTTC. The full variable domain, completed using reference TRBV7-9 and TRBJ2-7, is DTGVSQNPRHKITKRGQNVTFRCDPISEHNRLYWYRQTLGQGPEFLTYFQNEAQLEKSRLLSDRFSAERPKGSFSTLEIQRTEQGDSAMYLCASSVGEGSAYEQYFGPGTRLTVT.

This sequence joins TRBV28 and TRBJ2-7; D is uncertain. CDR1 and CDR2 from the germline V gene are MDHEN and SYDVKM. The CDR3 has 14 amino acids. Trimming left V 6 bases short and J 2 bases short, with 14 bases between. The CDR3 reads CASSYPGFPYEQYF. Written as DNA, the CDR3 is TGTGCCAGCAGCTATCCCGGGTTCCCCTACGAGCAGTACTTC.

J is TRBJ2-3 and V is TRBV5-1; 7 nucleotides line up with TRBD1. J gave up 0 bases and V 0 bases, and 13 bases lay outside the gene matches. Germline V CDR1 and CDR2: SGHRS, YFSETQ. CDR3 length: 19 amino acids. CDR3 DNA: TGCGCCAGCAGCTTGGGGGGACAGAAACTCACTCCTAGCACAGATACGCAGTATTTT. Its protein product is CASSLGGQKLTPSTDTQYF.

The chain has TRBV29-1 and TRBJ2-7; TRBD1 matches at 10 bases. The V and J ends lost 6 bases and 2 bases, in that order; junction bases with no gene match: 7. The germline V gene encodes CDR1 SQVTM and CDR2 ANQGSEA. CDR3 length: 14 residues. The CDR3 DNA sequence: TGCAGCGTCACCGGGACAGGGGTACCCTACGAGCAGTACTTC. Amino acids: CSVTGTGVPYEQYF.

The chain combines TRBV28 with TRBJ1-4; 8 positions match TRBD1. Germline CDR1 MDHEN, CDR2 SYDVKM. This CDR3 is 16 amino acids long. V was clipped by 5 bases and J by 7 bases; unmatched bases: 12. The CDR3 DNA sequence: TGTGCCAGCAGTGCCCTCCCAGGGGGCGCGGGTGAAAAACTGTTTTTT. Its translation: CASSALPGGAGEKLFF.

The chain has TRBV11-3 and TRBJ2-7; D possibly corresponds to TRBD1 (6 bases). CDR1 and CDR2 (germline): SGHNT, YENEEA. V gave up 5 bases and J gave up 3 bases, with 11 bases separating them. The CDR3 extends over 13 amino acids. The CDR3 sequence: CASSPGVGYEQYF. DNA for the CDR3: TGTGCCAGCAGCCCAGGGGTAGGCTACGAGCAGTACTTC.

The rearrangement joins TRBV5-1 to TRBJ2-5; D uncertain. Germline V gene lookup returns CDR1 SGHRS and CDR2 YFSETQ. This CDR3 spans 14 amino acids. V was clipped by 2 bases and J by 4 bases, with 12 bases between them. CDR3 DNA: TGCGCCAGCAGCTTAGTTTCCCCGAGAGAGACCCAGTACTTC. This gives the protein CASSLVSPRETQYF. Filled out from reference TRBV5-1 and TRBJ2-5, the complete variable domain reads KAGVTQTPRYLIKTRGQQVTLSCSPISGHRSVSWYQQTPGQGLQFLFEYFSETQRNKGNFPGRFSGRQFSNSRSEMNVSTLELGDSALYLCASSLVSPRETQYFGPGTRLLVL.

J is TRBJ1-1 and V is TRBV19; 8 bases map to TRBD1. This CDR3 contains 14 residues. Germline CDR1 LNHDA, CDR2 SQIVND (reference sequence). V was pared by 2 bases and J by 13 bases, with 12 bases of the junction left unmatched. CDR3 protein: CASSINKGTGDGFF. Written as DNA, the CDR3 is TGTGCCAGTAGTATAAATAAGGGGACAGGTGATGGTTTCTTT.

This clone was seen only once. The chain carries TRBV28 and TRBJ1-5; 7 bases are a match to TRBD1. Germline values: CDR1 MDHEN, CDR2 SYDVKM. Losses at the gene ends were 10 bases for V and 0 bases for J; bases not matched to a gene: 6. The CDR3 is 14 amino acids. CDR3 residues: CATEGTVSNQPQHF. The CDR3 DNA reads as TGTGCCACTGAAGGGACAGTTAGCAATCAGCCCCAGCATTTT.

The chain links TRBV6-5 to TRBJ2-7; no definite D call. There are 15 residues in the CDR3. The germline gives CDR1 MNHEY, CDR2 SVGAGI. With 0 bases removed from V and 2 bases from J, the gap between germline ends came to 11 bases. The CDR3 DNA is TGTGCCAGCAGTTACTCTGGCACAAGAACCTACGAGCAGTACTTC. As protein: CASSYSGTRTYEQYF.

V usage is TRBV6-1 and J usage is TRBJ1-1; TRBD1 agrees at 8 bases. Germline CDR1 is MNHNS and CDR2 is SASEGT. The CDR3 totals 14 residues. V dropped 7 bases and J dropped 0; count of bases not matched to a gene: 4. The CDR3 sequence: CASTLRGLNTEAFF. The DNA for the CDR3 is TGTGCCAGCACTCTCAGGGGGCTGAACACTGAAGCTTTCTTT.

The chain couples TRBV6-6 to TRBJ2-1; the match to TRBD1 covers 8 bases. The trim removed 4 bases at V and 5 bases at J, leaving 10 bases unmatched. CDR3 length equals 16 residues. Germline loops: CDR1 MNHNY, CDR2 SVGAGI (reference sequence). The CDR3 loop reads CASSSPGQALHNEQFF. CDR3 sequence (DNA): TGTGCCAGCAGTTCGCCGGGACAGGCTTTACACAATGAGCAGTTCTTC.